The 25 T cell receptor beta chains below come from one sample, sequenced in a study of cytomegalovirus exposure and HLA in healthy donors. PCR amplification relied on 60 Vbeta primers (plus 13 Jbeta primers). Measured with immunoSEQ multiplex PCR; TCRdb has only the in-frame clones, and not every one. The sample records 110,000 or so clones, 70% to 80% being singletons. The sample comprised PBMCs. The receptors come from a man aged 45-65 years in good health and CMV-seropositive.

In its sample, this clone was seen a few times. This chain uses TRBV6-1 with TRBJ2-7, with D maybe TRBD2 (6 bases). V was shortened by 2 bases and J by 5 bases, with 10 bases between the two germline ends. The CDR3 is 13 residues long. Germline V gene lookup returns CDR1 MNHNS and CDR2 SASEGT. CDR3 sequence (DNA): TGTGCCAGCAGTGAACTGCGGGGCCACGAGCAGTACTTC. Residues: CASSELRGHEQYF.

This clone was counted between two and nine times. Mismatch with germline at one junction end may stem from a read error. J is TRBJ2-1 and V is TRBV18; D might be TRBD2 (6 bases). This CDR3 has 12 residues. In germline, CDR1 is KGHSH, CDR2 LQKENI. The CDR3 loop reads CASSPDYDEQFF. CDR3 DNA: TGTGCCAGCTCACCGGACTACGATGAGCAGTTCTTC.

The J gene is TRBJ2-7, the V gene TRBV5-1, with a possible D match to TRBD2 (5 bases). The V end was cut by 0 bases, the J end by 6 bases, with 16 bases between. In germline, CDR1 is SGHRS, CDR2 YFSETQ. There are 15 residues in the CDR3. CDR3 amino acids: CASSLEGSEIGEQYF. CDR3 DNA sequence: TGCGCCAGCAGCTTGGAAGGTAGCGAGATCGGCGAGCAGTACTTC.

This clone was counted once. CDR3 DNA sequence: TGCAGCGTTGTATTGGGGGGATATGGCTACACCTTC. It yields the protein CSVVLGGYGYTF. The chain uses TRBV29-1 and TRBJ1-2, with D perhaps TRBD1 (5 bases). This CDR3 is 12 amino acids long. Looked up from germline, CDR1 is SQVTM and CDR2 is ANQGSEA. Between the trimmed V and J ends, which lost 4 bases and 5 bases, there was a span of 11 bases.

In DNA form, the CDR3 reads TGTGCCAGCAGTCCGGGACAGGGAGGAAACACCATATATTTT. Amino acids: CASSPGQGGNTIYF. This chain links TRBV2 with TRBJ1-3; TRBD1 aligns across 9 bases. After removal of 5 bases from V and 4 bases from J, the junction contained 3 bases not matched to a gene. Germline V gene data show CDR1 as SNHLY and CDR2 as FYNNEI. This CDR3 is built from 14 residues. The full variable domain, with the rest looked up from reference TRBV2 and TRBJ1-3, is EPEVTQTPSHQVTQMGQEVILRCVPISNHLYFYWYRQILGQKVEFLVSFYNNEISEKSEIFDDQFSVERPDGSNFTLKIRSTKLEDSAMYFCASSPGQGGNTIYFGEGSWLTVV.

This clone is a singleton in its sample. The V call is TRBV12-5, the J call TRBJ2-5, with TRBD2 identical over 10 bases. CDR3 length: 13 amino acids. CDR1 and CDR2 from the germline V gene are LGHNT and FRNRAP. The V segment lost 6 bases and the J segment 7 bases; nucleotides outside the gene matches: 5. CDR3 nucleotides: TGTGCTAGTGGCCATAGCGGGGGGCGGACCCAGTACTTC. The encoded protein is CASGHSGGRTQYF.

The chain joins TRBV7-9 to TRBJ1-2; 9 bases fit TRBD1. From germline, CDR1 is SEHNR and CDR2 FQNEAQ (reference sequence). J gave up 8 bases and V 0 bases, and 4 bases lay outside the gene matches. The CDR3 loop spans 14 amino acids. Here the CDR3 reads CASSLANRGQGYTF. The DNA for the CDR3 is TGTGCCAGCAGCTTAGCGAACAGGGGGCAAGGCTACACCTTC.

This clone has a single count. The chain couples TRBV4-3 to TRBJ1-5; TRBD1 aligns across 8 bases. V lost 2 bases and J lost 4; bases outside the gene matches: 4. The germline CDR1 and CDR2 sequences are LGHNA and YSLEER. The CDR3 loop spans 15 amino acids. Here the CDR3 DNA reads TGCGCCAGCAGCCAATGGTGGACAGGGAATCAGCCCCAGCATTTT. Amino acids: CASSQWWTGNQPQHF.

This chain joins TRBV6-1 and TRBJ1-2; D is perhaps TRBD1 (6 bases). The V end was cut by 8 bases, the J end by 8 bases, with 21 bases between. The CDR3 consists of 14 residues. CDR1 MNHNS and CDR2 SASEGT come from the germline V gene. The CDR3 loop is CASVRDTSRTGYTF. DNA of the CDR3: TGTGCCAGCGTACGGGACACATCTCGGACCGGCTACACCTTC.

This sequence joins TRBV10-3 and TRBJ1-1; no clear D gene. V was shortened by 0 bases and J by 4 bases, with 12 bases between the two germline ends. From germline, CDR1 is ENHRY and CDR2 SYGVKD. The length of the CDR3 is 15 residues. Written as DNA, the CDR3 is TGTGCCATCAGTGAGTCGGGTTATCAGGCCACTGAAGCTTTCTTT. It specifies CAISESGYQATEAFF.

In this sample, this clone turned up a few times. The chain uses TRBV6-5 and TRBJ1-6; tentative D call: TRBD1 (5 bases). The CDR3 totals 14 residues. CDR1 is MNHEY and CDR2 is SVGAGI in the germline V gene. Between the trimmed V and J ends, which lost 6 bases and 7 bases, there was a span of 13 bases. The CDR3 nucleotides read TGTGCCAGCAGACCCCAGGGAGGGAATTCACCCCTCCACTTT. It translates to CASRPQGGNSPLHF.

The chain joins TRBV28 to TRBJ1-2, with a weak D call TRBD1 (6 bases). This CDR3 spans 14 amino acids. Germline assignment: CDR1 MDHEN and CDR2 SYDVKM. V shed 6 bases and J shed 0 bases, with 11 bases lying between them. CDR3 in DNA: TGTGCCAGCAGACGACAGGAAGCTAACTATGGCTACACCTTC. Residues: CASRRQEANYGYTF.

The gene calls are TRBV6-5 and TRBJ1-1, with 7 bases fitting TRBD1. Germline CDR1 reads MNHEY; CDR2 reads SVGAGI. This CDR3 region has 15 residues. V shed 5 bases, J shed 4 bases, and the junction held 10 bases outside the gene matches. DNA of the CDR3: TGTGCCAGCAGTCTCGTTGGAGGGGGCATCACTGAAGCTTTCTTT. It translates to CASSLVGGGITEAFF.

The V call is TRBV6-1, the J call TRBJ2-7, with 11 bases that match TRBD1. Germline V gene lookup returns CDR1 MNHNS and CDR2 SASEGT. The CDR3 is 15 residues long. J was trimmed by 5 bases and V by 6 bases; bases with no gene match: 9. The CDR3 nucleotides read TGTGCCAGCAGAATCGGACAGGGGGCGATGGACGAGCAGTACTTC. Amino acids: CASRIGQGAMDEQYF.

V gene TRBV7-2 combines with J gene TRBJ1-5; D remains unclear. This CDR3 is built from 14 residues. Germline CDR1 and CDR2: SGHTA and FQGNSA. V was pared by 1 base and J by 7 bases, with 11 bases between. CDR3 protein: CASSLVPGEQPQHF. The CDR3 nucleotides are TGTGCCAGCAGCTTAGTGCCAGGCGAACAGCCCCAGCATTTT.

The chain recombines TRBV6-5 with TRBJ1-1, with D possibly being TRBD1 (5 bases). The V gene lost 0 bases and the J gene lost 0 bases, with 8 bases spanning the gap. In germline, CDR1 is MNHEY, CDR2 SVGAGI. There are 15 residues in the CDR3. This chain's CDR3 is CASSYSTDLNTEAFF. CDR3 DNA: TGTGCCAGCAGTTACTCGACAGACTTGAACACTGAAGCTTTCTTT.

The chain employs TRBV13 and TRBJ2-2; D may be TRBD2 (6 bases). The CDR3 extends over 14 amino acids. Germline assignment: CDR1 PRHDT and CDR2 FYEKMQ (reference sequence). The V and J ends lost 1 base and 6 bases respectively, with 9 bases between them. CDR3 in DNA: TGTGCCAGCAGCTTAGTGCGGGGCCCCGGGGAGCTGTTTTTT. Amino acid sequence: CASSLVRGPGELFF.

This chain uses TRBV11-2 with TRBJ2-3, with 7 bases fitting TRBD2. CDR1 is SGHAT, CDR2 FQNNGV, per germline. V lost 1 base, J lost 8 bases, and 6 bases stayed unmatched. The CDR3 has 14 residues. The CDR3 loop reads CASSLGLWEGTQYF. The DNA of the CDR3 is TGTGCCAGCAGCTTAGGGTTGTGGGAGGGTACGCAGTATTTT.

The CDR3 here is CASSETGDSYEQYF. DNA of the CDR3: TGTGCCAGCAGTGAGACAGGAGACTCCTACGAGCAGTACTTC. The V call is TRBV25-1, the J call TRBJ2-7; D may be TRBD1 (6 bases). The CDR3 spans 14 residues. Germline assignment: CDR1 MGHDK and CDR2 SYGVNS. V was pared by 3 bases and J by 0 bases, with 9 bases between.

This clone appeared once. The gene calls are TRBV4-2 and TRBJ1-1; a possible D gene is TRBD1 (5 bases). Between the trimmed V and J ends, which lost 6 bases and 3 bases, there was a span of 11 bases. The CDR3 totals 13 residues. Per the germline V gene, CDR1 is LGHNA and CDR2 is YNFKEQ. For the CDR3, the DNA is TGTGCCAGCAGACCCGGGGGGGACACTGAAGCTTTCTTT. It is translated as CASRPGGDTEAFF.

This chain joins TRBV9 and TRBJ2-7; D is perhaps TRBD2 (6 bases). Trimming took 2 bases from V and 6 from J, leaving 15 bases between them. Germline V gene lookup returns CDR1 SGDLS and CDR2 YYNGEE. CDR3 length: 14 amino acids. The chain's CDR3 is CASSVQTSPGEQYF. In DNA form, the CDR3 reads TGTGCCAGCAGCGTTCAGACTAGTCCCGGCGAGCAGTACTTC.

The chain uses TRBV7-9 and TRBJ1-1; a possible D gene is TRBD1 (6 bases). CDR1 is SEHNR and CDR2 is FQNEAQ in the germline V gene (reference sequence). V shed 5 bases and J shed 3 bases, with 13 bases lying between them. There are 14 residues in the CDR3. CDR3 in amino acids: CASSRSGGYTEAFF. In nucleotides, the CDR3 is TGTGCCAGCAGCCGTTCGGGGGGCTACACTGAAGCTTTCTTT.

The count of this clone is one. A junction end diverges from the germline sequence, so it may reflect a read error. The rearrangement links TRBV28 to TRBJ1-3; 8 nucleotides match TRBD1. CDR1 MDHEN and CDR2 SYDVKM come from the germline V gene. The CDR3 consists of 17 residues. The DNA for the CDR3 is TGTGCCAGCAGTCCCCAACCCGGACAGGGCTCTGGAAACACCATATACTTT. Its protein product is CASSPQPGQGSGNTIYF.

A few counts support this clone. This chain uses TRBV5-6 with TRBJ2-7; TRBD1 is a possible D gene (6 bases). Germline CDR1 SGHDT, CDR2 YYEEEE. This CDR3 region has 15 residues. Trimming removed 0 bases at V and 9 bases at J, with 19 bases between. The CDR3 sequence: CASSLVGQGPAGQYF. In DNA, the CDR3 is TGTGCCAGCAGCTTGGTAGGTCAGGGGCCCGCGGGGCAGTACTTC.

The V and J genes are TRBV30 and TRBJ2-7; TRBD2 is a possible D gene (5 bases). Trimming removed 2 bases from V and 5 bases from J, with 7 bases in between. The CDR3 covers 11 residues. Germline-derived CDR1 and CDR2 are GTSNPN and SVGIG (reference sequence). CDR3 protein: CAWSMRDEQYF. The CDR3 nucleotides read TGTGCCTGGAGTATGAGGGACGAGCAGTACTTC.